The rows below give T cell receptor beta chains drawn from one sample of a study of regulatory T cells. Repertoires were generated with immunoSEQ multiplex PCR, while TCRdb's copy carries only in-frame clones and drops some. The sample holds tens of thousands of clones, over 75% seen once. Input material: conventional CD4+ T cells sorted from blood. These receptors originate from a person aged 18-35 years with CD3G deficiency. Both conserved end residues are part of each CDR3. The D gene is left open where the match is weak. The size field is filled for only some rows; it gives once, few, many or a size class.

TGTGCCAGCTCACCAGTCACTGGAAACACCATATATTTT,CASSPVTGNTIYF,-,TRBJ1-3,TRBV18,-
TGCGCCAGCAGCCAAGATGAACAGGGGGCGGGTGGCTACACCTTC,CASSQDEQGAGGYTF,-,TRBJ1-2,TRBV4-1,TRBD1
TGTGCCAGCAGCCCCCATGTAGGAGGGGGAATCGATACGCAGTATTTT,CASSPHVGGGIDTQYF,-,TRBJ2-3,TRBV7-9,-
TGTGCCATCAGTTCAGCGGAGCGGGGGGGCGACACAGATACGCAGTATTTT,CAISSAERGGDTDTQYF,-,TRBJ2-3,TRBV10-3,TRBD2
TGTGCCAGTAGCCCCGGGCGAGGTGCCTACGAGCAGTACTTC,CASSPGRGAYEQYF,few,TRBJ2-7,TRBV19,-
TGTGCCAGCAGCTTAGGCGGGACCCCAGATACGCAGTATTTT,CASSLGGTPDTQYF,-,TRBJ2-3,TRBV7-8,-
TGTGCCAGCTCACCGCCGAGGGGGAATGGGAATGAGCAGTTCTTC,CASSPPRGNGNEQFF,-,TRBJ2-1,TRBV18,-
TGTGCCACGCGGACTAGCGGGAGTCTCAGTGAGCAGTTCTTC,CATRTSGSLSEQFF,-,TRBJ2-1,TRBV10-3,TRBD2
TGTGCCAGCAGTCGCTCCCGGGTTACAGATACGCAGTATTTT,CASSRSRVTDTQYF,once,TRBJ2-3,TRBV7-8,-
TGTGCCAGCAGCCCCGGTGGCAGGGGGACCGGGGAGCTGTTTTTT,CASSPGGRGTGELFF,-,TRBJ2-2,TRBV28,TRBD1
TGCGCCAGCAGCCCCCGGGGTGGACCCACAGATACGCAGTATTTT,CASSPRGGPTDTQYF,once,TRBJ2-3,TRBV5-1,-
TGCGCCAGCAGCCCAACTATAGGGGGCCCCAGCTACAATGAGCAGTTCTTC,CASSPTIGGPSYNEQFF,-,TRBJ2-1,TRBV5-1,TRBD1
TGTGCCAGCTCAGAACTAGGAATCCAAGAGACCCAGTACTTC,CASSELGIQETQYF,-,TRBJ2-5,TRBV18,-
TGCGCCAGCAGCTCCTCCGGGACAGGGGTGGATGGCTACACCTTC,CASSSSGTGVDGYTF,few,TRBJ1-2,TRBV5-1,TRBD1
TGTGCCAGCAGCAGATGGACAAAGGGCGAGCAGTACTTC,CASSRWTKGEQYF,-,TRBJ2-7,TRBV9,-
TGTGCCAGCAGTTTGACTCCCGGGACGGGAACCTACAATGAGCAGTTCTTC,CASSLTPGTGTYNEQFF,once,TRBJ2-1,TRBV27,-
TGTGCCAGTAGTTCCCCCTCGGGAAACACTGAAGCTTTCTTT,CASSSPSGNTEAFF,-,TRBJ1-1,TRBV19,-
TGTGCCAGCAGTTATGCCGGGACCGAGCAGTTCTTC,CASSYAGTEQFF,-,TRBJ2-1,TRBV6-6,-
TGTGCCACCGGGGACCGTTTTGAGCAGTACTTC,CATGDRFEQYF,-,TRBJ2-7,TRBV10-3,-
TGTGCCAGCTCATACACTATTGGCTCCTACAATGAGCAGTTCTTC,CASSYTIGSYNEQFF,once,TRBJ2-1,TRBV18,-
TGTGCCAGCAGTGGCGGGACTAGCGGCTACAATGAGCAGTTCTTC,CASSGGTSGYNEQFF,-,TRBJ2-1,TRBV6-1,TRBD2
TGTGCCAGCAGTGAAACAGGGCGGGAAAACATTCAGTACTTC,CASSETGRENIQYF,-,TRBJ2-4,TRBV25-1,-
TGTGCCGTCGCCACTACGGGGGCGTTAAACACCGGGGAGCTGTTTTTT,CAVATTGALNTGELFF,-,TRBJ2-2,TRBV10-3,-
TGCGCCAGCAGTGAGTTTTTAGGAAGGGGGGGCAATGAGCAGTTCTTC,CASSEFLGRGGNEQFF,-,TRBJ2-1,TRBV10-1,-
TGCGCCAGCAGCTTGGGGAACACCGGGGAGCTGTTTTTT,CASSLGNTGELFF,-,TRBJ2-2,TRBV5-1,-
TGCGCCAGCAGCCAAGAAGGGGGGACAGGGGAGGGAAGCAATCAGCCCCAGCATTTT,CASSQEGGTGEGSNQPQHF,once,TRBJ1-5,TRBV4-3,TRBD1
TGTGCCAGCAGTTCCGGGACAGCCAGGCGTCTGTTCTTC,CASSSGTARRLFF,-,TRBJ2-1,TRBV6-6,TRBD1
TGTGCCAGCAGAACTATACGACAGGTTGAAGCTTTCTTT,CASRTIRQVEAFF,-,TRBJ1-1,TRBV6-1,-
TGTGCCAGCAGCTTAGGAGCTAGCGGGGTCACAGATACGCAGTATTTT,CASSLGASGVTDTQYF,-,TRBJ2-3,TRBV11-2,TRBD2
TGTGCCAGCAGCCAGGGGCGAACAGATAGCTCTGGAAACACCATATATTTT,CASSQGRTDSSGNTIYF,once,TRBJ1-3,TRBV7-9,-
TGTGCCAGCAGTGAAAGGGGCAGGGGGCTGTCGGGTGAAAAACTGTTTTTT,CASSERGRGLSGEKLFF,-,TRBJ1-4,TRBV6-1,TRBD1
TGTGCCAGCAGCTTAGACCCTAGCGGGGGTGGGCATGAGCAGTTCTTC,CASSLDPSGGGHEQFF,once,TRBJ2-1,TRBV7-2,TRBD2
TGTGCCAGCAGGTCCGGGACAGGTCACTACGAGCAGTACTTC,CASRSGTGHYEQYF,-,TRBJ2-7,TRBV6-1,TRBD1
TGTGCCAGCAGTTTACCCTCAAGGGAAGAGACCCAGTACTTC,CASSLPSREETQYF,-,TRBJ2-5,TRBV28,-
TGCGCCAGCAGCCTAGGGACGGACGGTGATACGCAGTATTTT,CASSLGTDGDTQYF,-,TRBJ2-3,TRBV5-1,-
TGTGCAAGTCGCTCGAGCTCCTACGAGCAGTACTTC,CASRSSSYEQYF,-,TRBJ2-7,TRBV12-2,-
TGTGCCAGCAGCCTGGGGGGGGCAGGGCAGCCCCAGCATTTT,CASSLGGAGQPQHF,once,TRBJ1-5,TRBV28,-
TGTGCCAGTAGTAGGCGGCCTTGGGCCACAGATACGCAGTATTTT,CASSRRPWATDTQYF,once,TRBJ2-3,TRBV19,-
TGCGCCAGCAGCTCCACAGGGGGTGGGTACGAGCAGTACTTC,CASSSTGGGYEQYF,-,TRBJ2-7,TRBV5-1,TRBD1
TGTGCCAGCAGCCCTTACCCACAGGGGACCGCTTTCTTT,CASSPYPQGTAFF,-,TRBJ1-1,TRBV9,TRBD1
TGTGCCAGCTCACCTTCCAGGGCTCTGGGCGAGCAGTACTTC,CASSPSRALGEQYF,-,TRBJ2-7,TRBV18,-